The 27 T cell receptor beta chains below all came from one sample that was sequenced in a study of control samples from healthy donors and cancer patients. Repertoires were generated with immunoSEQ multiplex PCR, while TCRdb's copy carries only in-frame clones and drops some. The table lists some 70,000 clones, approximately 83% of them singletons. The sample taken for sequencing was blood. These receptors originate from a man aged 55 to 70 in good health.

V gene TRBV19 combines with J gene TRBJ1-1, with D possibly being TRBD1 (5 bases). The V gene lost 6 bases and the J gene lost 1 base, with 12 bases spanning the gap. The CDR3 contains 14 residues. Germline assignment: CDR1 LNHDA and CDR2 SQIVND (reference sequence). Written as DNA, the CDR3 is TGTGCCAGTAGACCGGGACCCTCGAACACTGAAGCTTTCTTT. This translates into CASRPGPSNTEAFF.

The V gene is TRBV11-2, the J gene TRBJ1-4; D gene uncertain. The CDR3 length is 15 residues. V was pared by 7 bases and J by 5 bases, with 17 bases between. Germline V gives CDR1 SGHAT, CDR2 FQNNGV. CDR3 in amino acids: CASTFTESENEKLFF. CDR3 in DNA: TGTGCCAGCACCTTCACAGAATCGGAAAATGAAAAACTGTTTTTT.

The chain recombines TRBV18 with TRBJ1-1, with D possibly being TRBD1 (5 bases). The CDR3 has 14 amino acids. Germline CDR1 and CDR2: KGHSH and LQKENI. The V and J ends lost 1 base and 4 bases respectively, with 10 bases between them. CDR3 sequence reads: CASSPRAGGTEAFF. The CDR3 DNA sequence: TGTGCCAGCTCACCACGAGCGGGGGGCACTGAAGCTTTCTTT.

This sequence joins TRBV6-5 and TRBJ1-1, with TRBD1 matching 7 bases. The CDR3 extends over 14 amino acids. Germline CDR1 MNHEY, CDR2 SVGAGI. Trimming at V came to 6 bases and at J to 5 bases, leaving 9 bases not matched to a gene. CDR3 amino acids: CASSYMTGSTEAFF. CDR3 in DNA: TGTGCCAGCAGCTACATGACAGGGTCAACTGAAGCTTTCTTT.

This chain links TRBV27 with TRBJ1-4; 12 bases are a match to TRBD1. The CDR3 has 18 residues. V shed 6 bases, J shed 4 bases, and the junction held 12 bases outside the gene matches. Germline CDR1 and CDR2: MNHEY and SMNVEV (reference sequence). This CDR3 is CASRVGTGGPGNNEKLFF. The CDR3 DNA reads TGTGCCAGCAGGGTTGGGACAGGGGGCCCTGGGAATAATGAAAAACTGTTTTTT.

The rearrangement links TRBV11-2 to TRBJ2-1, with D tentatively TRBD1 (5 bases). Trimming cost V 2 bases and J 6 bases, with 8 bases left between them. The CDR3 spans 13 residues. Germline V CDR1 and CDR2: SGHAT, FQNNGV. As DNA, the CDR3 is TGTGCCAGCAGCTTAAGACAGCCCAATGAGCAGTTCTTC. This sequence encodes CASSLRQPNEQFF.

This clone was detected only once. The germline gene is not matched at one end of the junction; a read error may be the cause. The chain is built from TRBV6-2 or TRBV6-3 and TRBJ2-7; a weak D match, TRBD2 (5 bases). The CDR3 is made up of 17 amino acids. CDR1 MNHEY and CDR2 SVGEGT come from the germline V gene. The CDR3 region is CASSPLPHLARSYGQYF. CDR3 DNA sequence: TGTGCCAGCAGCCCGCTTCCCCATTTAGCGAGATCCTACGGGCAGTACTTC.

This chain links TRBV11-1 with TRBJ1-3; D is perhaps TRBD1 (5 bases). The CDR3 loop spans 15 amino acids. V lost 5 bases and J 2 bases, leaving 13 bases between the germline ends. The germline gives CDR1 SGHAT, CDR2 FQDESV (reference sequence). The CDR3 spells CASSIEGLPGNTIYF. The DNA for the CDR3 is TGTGCCAGCAGCATCGAGGGGTTACCTGGAAACACCATATATTTT.

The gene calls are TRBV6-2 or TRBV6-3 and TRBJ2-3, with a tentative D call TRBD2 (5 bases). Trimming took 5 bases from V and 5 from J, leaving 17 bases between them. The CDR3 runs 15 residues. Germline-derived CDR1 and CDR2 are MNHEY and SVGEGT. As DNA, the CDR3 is TGTGCCAGCAGTGCACACTATAGCGAGCGAGATACGCAGTATTTT. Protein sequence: CASSAHYSERDTQYF.

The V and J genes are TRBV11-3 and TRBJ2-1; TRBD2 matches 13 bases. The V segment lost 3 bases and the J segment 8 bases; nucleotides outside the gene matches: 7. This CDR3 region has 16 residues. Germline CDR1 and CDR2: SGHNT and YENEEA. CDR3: CASSLGLAGSIDEQFF. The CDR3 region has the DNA TGTGCCAGCAGCTTGGGACTAGCGGGATCTATCGATGAGCAGTTCTTC.

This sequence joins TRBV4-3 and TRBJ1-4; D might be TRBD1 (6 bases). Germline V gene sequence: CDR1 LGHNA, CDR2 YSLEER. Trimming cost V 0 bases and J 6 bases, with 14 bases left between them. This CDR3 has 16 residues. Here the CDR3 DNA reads TGCGCCAGCAGCCAAGATCTAGGGGGGCGATATGAAAAACTGTTTTTT. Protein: CASSQDLGGRYEKLFF.

The CDR3 here is CASSKDRTRTEAFF. The CDR3 bases are TGTGCCAGCAGTAAAGACAGGACACGCACTGAAGCTTTCTTT. V and J are TRBV5-8 and TRBJ1-1; a weak D match, TRBD1 (6 bases). This CDR3 is built from 14 residues. The V end lost 5 bases, the J end lost 4 bases, and 15 bases lay between the germline ends. The germline V gene has CDR1 SGHTS and CDR2 YDEGEE.

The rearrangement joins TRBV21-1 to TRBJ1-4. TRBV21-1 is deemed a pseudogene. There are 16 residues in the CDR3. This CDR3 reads CASSLPFGGEGEKLFF. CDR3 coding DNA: TGTGCCAGCAGCCTCCCGTTCGGAGGGGAAGGTGAAAAACTGTTTTTT.

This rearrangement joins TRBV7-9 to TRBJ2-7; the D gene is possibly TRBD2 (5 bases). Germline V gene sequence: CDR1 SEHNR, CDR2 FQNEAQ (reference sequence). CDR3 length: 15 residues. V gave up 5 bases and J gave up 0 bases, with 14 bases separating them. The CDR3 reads CASSTSTLGSYEQYF. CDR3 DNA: TGTGCCAGCAGCACCTCGACACTAGGCTCCTACGAGCAGTACTTC. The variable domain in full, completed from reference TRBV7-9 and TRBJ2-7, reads DTGVSQNPRHKITKRGQNVTFRCDPISEHNRLYWYRQTLGQGPEFLTYFQNEAQLEKSRLLSDRFSAERPKGSFSTLEIQRTEQGDSAMYLCASSTSTLGSYEQYFGPGTRLTVT.

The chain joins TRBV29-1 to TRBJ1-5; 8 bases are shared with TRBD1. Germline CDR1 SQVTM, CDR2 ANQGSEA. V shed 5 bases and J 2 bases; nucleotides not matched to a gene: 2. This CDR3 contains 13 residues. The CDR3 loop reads CSVTTGGNQPQHF. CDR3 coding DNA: TGCAGCGTTACGACAGGGGGCAATCAGCCCCAGCATTTT.

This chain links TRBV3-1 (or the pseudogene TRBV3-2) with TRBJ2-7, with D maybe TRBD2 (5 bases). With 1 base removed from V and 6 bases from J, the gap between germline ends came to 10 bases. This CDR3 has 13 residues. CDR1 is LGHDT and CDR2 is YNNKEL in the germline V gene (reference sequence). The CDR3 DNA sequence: TGTGCCAGCAGCCAAGGGCCGGGGAGCGAGCAGTACTTC. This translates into CASSQGPGSEQYF.

The CDR3 spells CASSGGLSANTGELFF. In DNA, the CDR3 is TGTGCCAGCAGCGGGGGACTATCCGCGAACACCGGGGAGCTGTTTTTT. The chain combines TRBV9 with TRBJ2-2; 7 nucleotides line up with TRBD2. Germline-derived CDR1 and CDR2 are SGDLS and YYNGEE. J lost 0 bases, V lost 3 bases, and 5 bases had no gene match. This CDR3 has 16 amino acids.

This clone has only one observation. The CDR3 here is CASSSTGLPYEQYF. The CDR3 region has the DNA TGTGCCAGTAGTTCCACGGGACTCCCCTACGAGCAGTACTTC. V and J are TRBV19 and TRBJ2-7, with TRBD2 as a possible D gene (6 bases). The V gene lost 5 bases and the J gene lost 2 bases, with 13 bases spanning the gap. The CDR3 has 14 amino acids. CDR1 and CDR2 from the germline V gene are LNHDA and SQIVND (reference sequence).

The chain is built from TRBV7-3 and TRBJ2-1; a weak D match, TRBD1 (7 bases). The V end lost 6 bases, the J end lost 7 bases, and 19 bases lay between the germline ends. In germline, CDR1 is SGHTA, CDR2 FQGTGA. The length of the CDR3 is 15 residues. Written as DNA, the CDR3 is TGTGCCAGCAGTTTTGGACCAGGGGGGAGGAATGAGCAGTTCTTC. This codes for CASSFGPGGRNEQFF.

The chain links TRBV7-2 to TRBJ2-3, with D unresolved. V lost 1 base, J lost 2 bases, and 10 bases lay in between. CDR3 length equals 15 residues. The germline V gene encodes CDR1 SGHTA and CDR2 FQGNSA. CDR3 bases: TGTGCCAGCAGCTTAGGGGATGGGCACACAGATACGCAGTATTTT. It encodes CASSLGDGHTDTQYF. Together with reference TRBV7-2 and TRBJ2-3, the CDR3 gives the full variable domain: GAGVSQSPSNKVTEKGKDVELRCDPISGHTALYWYRQSLGQGLEFLIYFQGNSAPDKSGLPSDRFSAERTGGSVSTLTIQRTQQEDSAVYLCASSLGDGHTDTQYFGPGTRLTVL.

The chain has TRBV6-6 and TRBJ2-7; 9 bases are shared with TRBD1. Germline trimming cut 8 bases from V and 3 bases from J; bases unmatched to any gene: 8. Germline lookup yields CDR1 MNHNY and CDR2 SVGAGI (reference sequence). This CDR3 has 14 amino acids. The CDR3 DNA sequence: TGTGCCAGCGCTAATCCGGGACAGGGCTACGAGCAGTACTTC. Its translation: CASANPGQGYEQYF.

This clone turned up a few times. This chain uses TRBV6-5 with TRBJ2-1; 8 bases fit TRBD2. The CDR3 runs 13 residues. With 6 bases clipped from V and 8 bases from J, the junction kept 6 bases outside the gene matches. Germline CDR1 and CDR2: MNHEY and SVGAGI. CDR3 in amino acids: CASSDRGGDEQFF. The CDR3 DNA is TGTGCCAGCAGCGACCGGGGGGGCGATGAGCAGTTCTTC.

This CDR3 is CASSRSGQGAADTQYF. CDR3 coding DNA: TGTGCCAGTAGTAGATCGGGACAGGGGGCGGCAGATACGCAGTATTTT. The chain couples TRBV19 to TRBJ2-3; 12 bases are shared with TRBD1. V gave up 4 bases and J gave up 4 bases; unmatched junction bases: 6. The CDR3 contains 16 residues. Germline V gives CDR1 LNHDA, CDR2 SQIVND (reference sequence).

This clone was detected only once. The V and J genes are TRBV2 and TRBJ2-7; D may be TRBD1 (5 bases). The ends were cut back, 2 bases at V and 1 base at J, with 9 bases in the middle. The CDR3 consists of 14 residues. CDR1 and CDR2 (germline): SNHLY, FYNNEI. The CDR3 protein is CASSEQGESYEQYF. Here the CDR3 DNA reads TGTGCCAGCAGTGAACAGGGTGAGTCCTACGAGCAGTACTTC.

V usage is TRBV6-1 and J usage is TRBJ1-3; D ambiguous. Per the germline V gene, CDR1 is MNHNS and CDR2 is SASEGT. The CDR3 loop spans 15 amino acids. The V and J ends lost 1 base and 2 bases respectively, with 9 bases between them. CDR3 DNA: TGTGCCAGCAGTGAAGGAGGTGGTGCTGGAAACACCATATATTTT. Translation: CASSEGGGAGNTIYF.

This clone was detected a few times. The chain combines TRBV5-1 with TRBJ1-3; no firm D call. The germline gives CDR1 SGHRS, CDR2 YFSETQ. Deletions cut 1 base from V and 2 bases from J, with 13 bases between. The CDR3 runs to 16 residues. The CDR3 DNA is TGCGCCAGCAGCTTGAACTCTCGGGCTACTGGAAACACCATATATTTT. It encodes CASSLNSRATGNTIYF.

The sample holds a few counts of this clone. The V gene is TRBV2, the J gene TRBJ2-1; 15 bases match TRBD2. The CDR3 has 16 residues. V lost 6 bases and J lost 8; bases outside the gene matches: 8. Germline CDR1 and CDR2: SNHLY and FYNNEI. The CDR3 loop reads CASRPGTSGGWDEQFF. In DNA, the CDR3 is TGTGCCAGCAGGCCCGGGACTAGCGGGGGGTGGGATGAGCAGTTCTTC. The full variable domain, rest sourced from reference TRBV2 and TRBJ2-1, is EPEVTQTPSHQVTQMGQEVILRCVPISNHLYFYWYRQILGQKVEFLVSFYNNEISEKSEIFDDQFSVERPDGSNFTLKIRSTKLEDSAMYFCASRPGTSGGWDEQFFGPGTRLTVL.